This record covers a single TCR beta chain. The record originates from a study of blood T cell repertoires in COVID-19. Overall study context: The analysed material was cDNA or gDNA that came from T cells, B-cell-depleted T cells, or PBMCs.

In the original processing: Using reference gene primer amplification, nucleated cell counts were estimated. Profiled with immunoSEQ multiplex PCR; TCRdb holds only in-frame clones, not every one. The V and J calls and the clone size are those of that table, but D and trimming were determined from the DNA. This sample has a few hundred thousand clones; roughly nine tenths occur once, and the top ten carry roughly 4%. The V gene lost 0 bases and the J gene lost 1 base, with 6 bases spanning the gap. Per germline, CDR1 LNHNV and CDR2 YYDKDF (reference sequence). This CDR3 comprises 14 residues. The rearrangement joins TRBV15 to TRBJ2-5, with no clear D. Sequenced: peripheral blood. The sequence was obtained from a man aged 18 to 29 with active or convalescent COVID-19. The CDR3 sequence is CATSRDGSQETQYF. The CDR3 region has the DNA TGTGCCACCAGCAGAGATGGCAGCCAAGAGACCCAGTACTTC.